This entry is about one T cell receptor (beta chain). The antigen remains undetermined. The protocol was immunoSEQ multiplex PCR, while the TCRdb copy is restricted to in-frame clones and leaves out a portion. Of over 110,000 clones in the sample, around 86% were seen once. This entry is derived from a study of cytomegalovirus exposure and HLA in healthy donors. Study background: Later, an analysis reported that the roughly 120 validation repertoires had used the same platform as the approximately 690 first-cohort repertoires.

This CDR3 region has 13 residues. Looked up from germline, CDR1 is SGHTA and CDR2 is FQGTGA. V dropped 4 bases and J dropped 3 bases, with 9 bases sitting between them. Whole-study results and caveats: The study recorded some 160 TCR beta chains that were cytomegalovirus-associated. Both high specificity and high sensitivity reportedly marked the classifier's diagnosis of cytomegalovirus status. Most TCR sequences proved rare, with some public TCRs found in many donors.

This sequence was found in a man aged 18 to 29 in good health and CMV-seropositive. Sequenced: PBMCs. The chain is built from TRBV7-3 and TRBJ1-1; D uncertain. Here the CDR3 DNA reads TGTGCCAGCAGCTCCTGGAGGGACACTGAAGCTTTCTTT. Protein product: CASSSWRDTEAFF.